This T cell receptor beta chain emerged from a study of post-analysis software for immune sequencing data. On this clonotype: What it binds is unknown.

Incorporated into the TCR beta cDNA libraries were unique molecular identifiers, which served to reduce PCR and sequencing biases. MiXCR was run by TCRdb on the PCR reads, yielding one entry per CDR3 protein. Among 800,000 to 950,000 distinct CDR3 sequences listed, around 53% were seen once. Study observations and caveats: Patients showed TRBV5-6, TRBV5-1 and TRBV20-1 among a few TRBV segments more frequent than in controls.

CDR1 is SGHKS and CDR2 is YYEKEE in the germline V gene (reference sequence). This CDR3 spans 13 amino acids. Trimming stripped 4 bases from V and 3 bases from J, with 7 bases between. The source of this sequence is a girl aged 5-17 years with multiple sclerosis. The genes are TRBV5-5 and TRBJ2-2; D not resolved. Input material: blood. The CDR3 region has the DNA TGTGCCAGCAGCCTCCACCACACCGGGGAGCTGTTTTTT. It translates to CASSLHHTGELFF.